The 9 T cell receptor beta chains below all came from one sample that was sequenced in a study of cytomegalovirus exposure and HLA in healthy donors. This PCR relied on a set of 60 Vbeta primers and 13 Jbeta primers. TCRdb keeps only in-frame clones here, not all; method: immunoSEQ multiplex PCR. The sample lists around 170,000 clones, 84% occurring once. Sequencing was carried out using PBMCs. These receptors came from a woman aged 45-65 years in good health and CMV-seropositive.

The chain uses TRBV7-2 and TRBJ2-3; TRBD2 might be the D (6 bases). This CDR3 is built from 14 residues. CDR1 and CDR2 (germline): SGHTA, FQGNSA. Trimming took off 4 bases at V and 6 bases at J, with 14 bases between the two ends. The CDR3 loop is CASSSRDARDTQYF. In nucleotides, the CDR3 is TGTGCCAGCAGCTCGCGGGACGCCCGGGATACGCAGTATTTT.

The V call is TRBV18, the J call TRBJ2-7; D remains ambiguous. This CDR3 has 13 amino acids. Germline loops: CDR1 KGHSH, CDR2 LQKENI. V shed 2 bases and J shed 3 bases, with 8 bases lying between them. CDR3 DNA: TGTGCCAGCTCACCAGAGTTAAACTACGAGCAGTACTTC. This sequence encodes CASSPELNYEQYF.

V usage is TRBV6-1 and J usage is TRBJ1-1, with D unresolved. Germline values: CDR1 MNHNS, CDR2 SASEGT. Trimming took off 1 base at V and 0 bases at J, with 9 bases between the two ends. CDR3 size: 15 residues. The DNA for the CDR3 is TGTGCCAGCAGTGAAGATCCGGGGATGAACACTGAAGCTTTCTTT. Its protein product is CASSEDPGMNTEAFF.

The chain is built from TRBV7-9 and TRBJ2-7; D gene uncertain. V lost 5 bases and J lost 3, with 17 bases in between. This CDR3 spans 15 amino acids. CDR1 is SEHNR and CDR2 is FQNEAQ in the germline V gene (reference sequence). As DNA, the CDR3 is TGTGCCAGCAGCCCCCCCCCGAGGTTCGGCTACGAGCAGTACTTC. Translating it yields CASSPPPRFGYEQYF.

V gene TRBV6-5 combines with J gene TRBJ2-5; the match to TRBD2 covers 10 bases. V was pared by 6 bases and J by 2 bases, with 3 bases of the junction left unmatched. The CDR3 runs 14 residues. Germline V gene sequence: CDR1 MNHEY, CDR2 SVGAGI. The CDR3 DNA sequence: TGTGCCAGCAGACATAGCGGGGGGCAAGAGACCCAGTACTTC. Residues: CASRHSGGQETQYF.

The V gene is TRBV6-5, the J gene TRBJ2-1; D might be TRBD2 (5 bases). This CDR3 is built from 13 residues. The V and J ends lost 5 bases and 9 bases respectively, with 14 bases between them. Germline assignment: CDR1 MNHEY and CDR2 SVGAGI. For the CDR3, the DNA is TGTGCCAGCAGTAACCAGATGGGGAGTGAGCAGTTCTTC. Residues: CASSNQMGSEQFF.

The rearrangement joins TRBV19 to TRBJ2-7, with 10 nucleotides matching TRBD2. Germline CDR1 LNHDA, CDR2 SQIVND (reference sequence). The CDR3 is made up of 16 amino acids. With 6 bases clipped from V and 1 base from J, the junction kept 9 bases outside the gene matches. The CDR3 DNA reads as TGTGCCAGTAGGGGGCTCCGGACTAGCGGATCCTACGAGCAGTACTTC. This sequence encodes CASRGLRTSGSYEQYF.

This sequence joins TRBV7-8 and TRBJ2-7; perhaps TRBD2 as D (5 bases). The CDR3 length is 14 residues. The V gene's germline CDR1 is SGHVS and CDR2 FQNEAQ. V dropped 4 bases and J dropped 4 bases, with 14 bases sitting between them. CDR3 bases: TGTGCCAGCAGCTACGACCCTGGCGGGTACGAGCAGTACTTC. It codes for CASSYDPGGYEQYF.

The genes are TRBV6-6 and TRBJ1-6; the D gene is possibly TRBD1 (5 bases). With 6 bases removed from V and 7 bases from J, the gap between germline ends came to 10 bases. CDR3 length: 13 amino acids. Germline V CDR1 and CDR2: MNHNY, SVGAGI (reference sequence). The CDR3 DNA sequence: TGTGCCAGCAGGACAGAAAACAATTCACCCCTCCACTTT. Translating gives CASRTENNSPLHF.